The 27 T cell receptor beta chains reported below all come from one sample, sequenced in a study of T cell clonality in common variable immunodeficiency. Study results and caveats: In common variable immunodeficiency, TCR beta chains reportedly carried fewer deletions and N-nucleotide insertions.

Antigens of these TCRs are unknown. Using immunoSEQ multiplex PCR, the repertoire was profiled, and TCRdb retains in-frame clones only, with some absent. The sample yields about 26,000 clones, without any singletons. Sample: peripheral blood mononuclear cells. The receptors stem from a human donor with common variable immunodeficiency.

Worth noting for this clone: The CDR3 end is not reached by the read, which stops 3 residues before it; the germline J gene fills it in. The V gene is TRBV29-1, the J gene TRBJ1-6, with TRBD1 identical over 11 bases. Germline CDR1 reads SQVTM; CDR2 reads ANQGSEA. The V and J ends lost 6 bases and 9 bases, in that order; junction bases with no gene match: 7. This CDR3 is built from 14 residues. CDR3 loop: CSVPGQGAGSPLHF. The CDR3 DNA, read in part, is TGCAGCGTCCCAGGACAGGGGGCTGGTTCACCC.

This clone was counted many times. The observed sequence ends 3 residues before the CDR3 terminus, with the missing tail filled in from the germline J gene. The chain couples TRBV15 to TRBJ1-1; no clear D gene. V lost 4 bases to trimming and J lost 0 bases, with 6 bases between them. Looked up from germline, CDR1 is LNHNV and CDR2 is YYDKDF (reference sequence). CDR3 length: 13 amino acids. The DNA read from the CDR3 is TGTGCCACCAGCACGCGGATGAACACTGAA. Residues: CATSTRMNTE. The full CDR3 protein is CATSTRMNTEAFF.

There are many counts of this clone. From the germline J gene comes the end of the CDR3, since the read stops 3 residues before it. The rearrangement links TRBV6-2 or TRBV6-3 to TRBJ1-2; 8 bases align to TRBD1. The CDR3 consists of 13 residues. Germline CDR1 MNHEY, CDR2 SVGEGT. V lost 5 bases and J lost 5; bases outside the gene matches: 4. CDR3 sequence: CASSPDREYGYTF. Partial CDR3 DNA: TGTGCCAGCAGTCCGGACAGGGAATATGGC.

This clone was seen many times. The CDR3 here is CASSDGQGREKLFF. The CDR3 DNA, read in part, is TGTGCCAGCAGTGACGGCCAGGGGAGGGAAAAA. The rearrangement uses TRBV2 and TRBJ1-4, with D tentatively TRBD1 (6 bases). The sequenced fragment ends 3 residues before the CDR3 boundary, so the rest is inferred from the germline J gene. Germline loops: CDR1 SNHLY, CDR2 FYNNEI. The CDR3 covers 14 residues. V lost 3 bases and J lost 8, with 13 bases in between.

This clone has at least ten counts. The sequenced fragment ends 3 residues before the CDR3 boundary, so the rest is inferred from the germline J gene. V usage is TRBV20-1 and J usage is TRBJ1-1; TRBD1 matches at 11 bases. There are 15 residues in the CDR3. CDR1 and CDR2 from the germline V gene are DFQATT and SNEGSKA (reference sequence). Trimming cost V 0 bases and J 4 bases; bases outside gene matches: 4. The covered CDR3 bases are TGCAGTGCTAGAGACCAGGGGACAGGGGGCACTGAA. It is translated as CSARDQGTGGTE. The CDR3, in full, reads CSARDQGTGGTEAFF.

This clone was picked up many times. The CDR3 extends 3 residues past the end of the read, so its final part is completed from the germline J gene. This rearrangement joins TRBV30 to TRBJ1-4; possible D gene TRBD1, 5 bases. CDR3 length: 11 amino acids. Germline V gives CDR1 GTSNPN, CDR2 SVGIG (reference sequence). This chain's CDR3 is CAWSWAGGLFF. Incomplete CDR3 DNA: TGTGCCTGGAGTTGGGCCGGGGGA.

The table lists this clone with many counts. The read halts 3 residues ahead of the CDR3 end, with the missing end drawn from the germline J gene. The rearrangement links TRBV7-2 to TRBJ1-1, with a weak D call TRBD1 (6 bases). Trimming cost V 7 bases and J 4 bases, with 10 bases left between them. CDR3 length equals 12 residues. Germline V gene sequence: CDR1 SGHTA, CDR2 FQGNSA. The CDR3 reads CASTRGLTEAFF. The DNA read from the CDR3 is TGTGCCAGCACCAGGGGTCTCACTGAA.

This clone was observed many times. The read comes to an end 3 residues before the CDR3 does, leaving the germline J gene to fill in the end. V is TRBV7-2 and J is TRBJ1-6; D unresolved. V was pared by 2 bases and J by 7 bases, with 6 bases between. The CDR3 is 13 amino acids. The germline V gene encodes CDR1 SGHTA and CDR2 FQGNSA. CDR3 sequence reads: CASSLMSNSPLHF. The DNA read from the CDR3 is TGTGCCAGCAGCTTAATGTCGAATTCACCC.

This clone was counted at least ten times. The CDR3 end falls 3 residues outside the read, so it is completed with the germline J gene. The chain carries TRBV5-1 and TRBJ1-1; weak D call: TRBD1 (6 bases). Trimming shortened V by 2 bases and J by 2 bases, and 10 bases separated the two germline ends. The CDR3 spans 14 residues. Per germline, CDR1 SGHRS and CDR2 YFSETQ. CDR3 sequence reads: CASSFGQSNTEAFF. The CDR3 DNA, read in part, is TGCGCCAGCAGCTTCGGACAGTCAAACACTGAA.

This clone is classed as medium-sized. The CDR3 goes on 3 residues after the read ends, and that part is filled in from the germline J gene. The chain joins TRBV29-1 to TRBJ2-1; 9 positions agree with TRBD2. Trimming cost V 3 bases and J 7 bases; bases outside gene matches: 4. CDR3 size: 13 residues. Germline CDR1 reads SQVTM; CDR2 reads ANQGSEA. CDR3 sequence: CSVDWRGGNEQFF. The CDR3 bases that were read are TGCAGCGTTGACTGGCGGGGGGGGAATGAG.

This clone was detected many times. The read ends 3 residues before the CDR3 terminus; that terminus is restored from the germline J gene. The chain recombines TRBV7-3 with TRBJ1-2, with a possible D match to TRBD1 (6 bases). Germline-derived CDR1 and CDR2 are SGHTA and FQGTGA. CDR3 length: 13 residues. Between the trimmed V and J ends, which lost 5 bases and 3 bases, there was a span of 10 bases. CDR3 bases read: TGTGCCAGCAGCCCGGACAGATACTATGGC. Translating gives CASSPDRYYG. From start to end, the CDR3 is CASSPDRYYGYTF.

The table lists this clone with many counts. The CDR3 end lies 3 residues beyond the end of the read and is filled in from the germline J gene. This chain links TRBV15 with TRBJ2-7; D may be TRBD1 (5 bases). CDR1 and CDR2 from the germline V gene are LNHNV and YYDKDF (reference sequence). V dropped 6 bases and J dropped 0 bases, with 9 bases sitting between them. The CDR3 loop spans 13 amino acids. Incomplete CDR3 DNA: TGTGCCACCAGTACGACAGACTCCTACGAG. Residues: CATSTTDSYE. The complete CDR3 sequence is CATSTTDSYEQYF. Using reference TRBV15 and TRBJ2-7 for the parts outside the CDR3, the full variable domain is DAMVIQNPRYQVTQFGKPVTLSCSQTLNHNVMYWYQQKSSQAPKLLFHYYDKDFNNEADTPDNFQSRRPNTSFCFLDIRSPGLGDTAMYLCATSTTDSYEQYFGPGTRLTVT.

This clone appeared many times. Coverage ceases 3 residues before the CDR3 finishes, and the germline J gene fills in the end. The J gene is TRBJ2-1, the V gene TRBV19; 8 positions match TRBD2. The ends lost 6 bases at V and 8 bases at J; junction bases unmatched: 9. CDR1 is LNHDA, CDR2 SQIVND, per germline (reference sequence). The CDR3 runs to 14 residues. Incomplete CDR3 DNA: TGTGCCAGTAGCTGGCGGGGGGCGGGGTATGAG. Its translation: CASSWRGAGYE. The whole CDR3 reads CASSWRGAGYEQFF.

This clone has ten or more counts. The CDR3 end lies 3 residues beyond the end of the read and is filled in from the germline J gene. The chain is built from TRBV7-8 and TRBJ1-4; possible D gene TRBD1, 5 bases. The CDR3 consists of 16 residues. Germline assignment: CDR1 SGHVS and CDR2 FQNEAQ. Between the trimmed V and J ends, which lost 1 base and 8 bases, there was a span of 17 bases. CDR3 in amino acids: CASSLGPGRVAEKLFF. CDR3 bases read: TGTGCCAGCAGCTTAGGTCCGGGCAGGGTTGCAGAAAAA. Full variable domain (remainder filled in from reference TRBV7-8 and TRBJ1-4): GAGVSQSPRYKVAKRGQDVALRCDPISGHVSLFWYQQALGQGPEFLTYFQNEAQLDKSGLPSDRFFAERPEGSVSTLKIQRTQQEDSAVYLCASSLGPGRVAEKLFFGSGTQLSVL.

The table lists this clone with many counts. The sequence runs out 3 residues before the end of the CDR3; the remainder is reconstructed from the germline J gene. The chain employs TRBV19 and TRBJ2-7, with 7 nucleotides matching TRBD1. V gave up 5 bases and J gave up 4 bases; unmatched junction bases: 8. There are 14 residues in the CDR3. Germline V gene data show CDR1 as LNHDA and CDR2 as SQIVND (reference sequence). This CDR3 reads CASSFGTELYEQYF. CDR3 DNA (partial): TGTGCCAGTAGTTTCGGGACAGAATTATACGAG. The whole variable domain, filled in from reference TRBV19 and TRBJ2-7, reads DGGITQSPKYLFRKEGQNVTLSCEQNLNHDAMYWYRQDPGQGLRLIYYSQIVNDFQKGDIAEGYSVSREKKESFPLTVTSAQKNPTAFYLCASSFGTELYEQYFGPGTRLTVT.

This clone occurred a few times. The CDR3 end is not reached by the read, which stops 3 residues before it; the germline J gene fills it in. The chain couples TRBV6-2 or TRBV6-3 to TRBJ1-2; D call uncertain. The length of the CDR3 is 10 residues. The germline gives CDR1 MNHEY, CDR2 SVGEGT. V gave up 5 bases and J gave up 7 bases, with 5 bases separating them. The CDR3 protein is CASSRGGYTF. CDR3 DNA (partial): TGTGCCAGCAGTCGCGGTGGC.

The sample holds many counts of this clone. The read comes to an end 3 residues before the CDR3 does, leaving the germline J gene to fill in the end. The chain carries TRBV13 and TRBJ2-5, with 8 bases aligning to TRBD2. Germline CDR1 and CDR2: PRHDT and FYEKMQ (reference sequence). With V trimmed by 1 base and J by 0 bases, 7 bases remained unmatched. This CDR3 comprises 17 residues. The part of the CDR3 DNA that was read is TGTGCCAGCAGCTTAGTCCTCGGGAGGGGGTACCAAGAGACC. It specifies CASSLVLGRGYQET. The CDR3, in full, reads CASSLVLGRGYQETQYF.

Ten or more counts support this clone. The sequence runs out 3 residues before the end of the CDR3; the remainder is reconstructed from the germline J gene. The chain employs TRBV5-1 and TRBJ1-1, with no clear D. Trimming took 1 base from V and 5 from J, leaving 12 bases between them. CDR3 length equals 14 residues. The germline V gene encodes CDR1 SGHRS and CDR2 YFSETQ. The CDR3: CASSLNAIGTEAFF. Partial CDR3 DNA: TGCGCCAGCAGCTTGAACGCAATCGGGACTGAA. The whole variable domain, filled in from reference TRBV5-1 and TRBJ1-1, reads KAGVTQTPRYLIKTRGQQVTLSCSPISGHRSVSWYQQTPGQGLQFLFEYFSETQRNKGNFPGRFSGRQFSNSRSEMNVSTLELGDSALYLCASSLNAIGTEAFFGQGTRLTVV.

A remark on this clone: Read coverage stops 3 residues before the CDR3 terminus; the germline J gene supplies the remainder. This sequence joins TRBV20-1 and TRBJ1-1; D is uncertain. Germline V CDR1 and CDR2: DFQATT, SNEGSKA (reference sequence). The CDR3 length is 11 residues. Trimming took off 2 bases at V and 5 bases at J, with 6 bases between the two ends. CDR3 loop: CSARRQTEAFF. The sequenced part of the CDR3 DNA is TGCAGTGCTAGACGACAAACTGAA.

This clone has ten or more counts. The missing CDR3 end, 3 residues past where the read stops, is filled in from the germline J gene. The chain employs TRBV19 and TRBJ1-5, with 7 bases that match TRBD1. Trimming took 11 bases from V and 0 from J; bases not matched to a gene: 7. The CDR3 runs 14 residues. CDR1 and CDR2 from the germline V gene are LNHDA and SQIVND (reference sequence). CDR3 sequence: CAAKDRLSNQPQHF. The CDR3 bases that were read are TGTGCCGCTAAGGACAGGCTTAGCAATCAGCCC. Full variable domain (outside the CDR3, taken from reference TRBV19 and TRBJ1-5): DGGITQSPKYLFRKEGQNVTLSCEQNLNHDAMYWYRQDPGQGLRLIYYSQIVNDFQKGDIAEGYSVSREKKESFPLTVTSAQKNPTAFYLCAAKDRLSNQPQHFGDGTRLSIL.

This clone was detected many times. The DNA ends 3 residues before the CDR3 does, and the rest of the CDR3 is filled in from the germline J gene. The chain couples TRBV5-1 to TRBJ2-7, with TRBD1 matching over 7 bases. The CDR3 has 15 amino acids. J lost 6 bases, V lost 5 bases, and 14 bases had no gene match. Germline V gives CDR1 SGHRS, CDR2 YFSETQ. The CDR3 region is CASSQIQTGRREQYF. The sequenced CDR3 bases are TGCGCCAGCAGTCAGATTCAGACAGGGCGGCGCGAG.

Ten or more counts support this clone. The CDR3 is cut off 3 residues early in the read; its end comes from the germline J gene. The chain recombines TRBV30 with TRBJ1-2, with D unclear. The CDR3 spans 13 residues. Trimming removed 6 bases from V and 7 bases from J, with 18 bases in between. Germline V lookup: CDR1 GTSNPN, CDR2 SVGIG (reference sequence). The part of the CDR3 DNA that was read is TGTGCCTGTCAACCTACGGGGAAAAGTGGC. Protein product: CACQPTGKSG. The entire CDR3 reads CACQPTGKSGYTF.

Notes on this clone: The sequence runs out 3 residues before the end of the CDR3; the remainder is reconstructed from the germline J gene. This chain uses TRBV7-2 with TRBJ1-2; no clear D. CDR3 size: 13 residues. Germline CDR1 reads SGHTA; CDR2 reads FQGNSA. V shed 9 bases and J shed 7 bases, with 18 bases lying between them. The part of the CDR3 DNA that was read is TGTGCCAGGACGACGGACTCCACCGCTGGC. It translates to CARTTDSTAG. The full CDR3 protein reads CARTTDSTAGYTF.

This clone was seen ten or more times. The CDR3 is CASSPRVLNTEAFF. The sequenced part of the CDR3 DNA is TGTGCCAGCTCACCAAGGGTATTGAACACTGAA. The rearrangement uses TRBV18 and TRBJ1-1; D is unclear. The read ends 3 residues early relative to the CDR3; the germline J gene fills the gap. This CDR3 comprises 14 residues. V dropped 2 bases and J dropped 0 bases, with 7 bases sitting between them. Germline loops: CDR1 KGHSH, CDR2 LQKENI.

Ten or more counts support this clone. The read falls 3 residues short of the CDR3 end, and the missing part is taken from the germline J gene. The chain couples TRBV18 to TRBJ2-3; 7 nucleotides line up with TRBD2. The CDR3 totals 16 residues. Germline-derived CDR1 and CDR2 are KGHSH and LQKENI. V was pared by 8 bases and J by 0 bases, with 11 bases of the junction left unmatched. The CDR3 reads CASQDSLSGSTDTQYF. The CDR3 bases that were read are TGTGCCAGCCAAGACTCCCTTAGCGGGAGCACAGATACG.

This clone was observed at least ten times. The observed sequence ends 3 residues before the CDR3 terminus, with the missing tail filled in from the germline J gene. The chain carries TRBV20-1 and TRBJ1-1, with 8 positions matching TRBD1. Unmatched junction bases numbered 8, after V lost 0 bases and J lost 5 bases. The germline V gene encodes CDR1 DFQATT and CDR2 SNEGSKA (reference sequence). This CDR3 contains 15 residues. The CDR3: CSAREARTGRTEAFF. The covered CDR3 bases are TGCAGTGCTAGAGAGGCTCGGACAGGGCGGACTGAA.

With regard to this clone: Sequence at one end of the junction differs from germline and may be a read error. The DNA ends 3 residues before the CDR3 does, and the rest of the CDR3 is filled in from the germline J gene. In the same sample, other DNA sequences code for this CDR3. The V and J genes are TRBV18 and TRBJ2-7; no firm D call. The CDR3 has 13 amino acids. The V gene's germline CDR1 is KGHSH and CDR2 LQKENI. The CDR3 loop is CVSKPNAAYEQYF. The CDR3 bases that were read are TGTGTCAGCAAGCCAAATGCGGCATACGAG.